These 16 T cell receptor beta chains were sequenced from one sample in a study of blood T cell repertoires in COVID-19. TCRdb's table, derived via immunoSEQ multiplex PCR, lists solely in-frame clones and lacks some. The sample contains 340,000 or so clones, approximately 83% of which appear only once. The sequenced sample was PBMCs or T cells enriched from blood (not recorded which). The receptors were sampled from a woman between 40 and 50 years old with acute COVID-19.

V and J are TRBV27 and TRBJ1-4; 9 positions agree with TRBD1. CDR3 length: 16 amino acids. From germline, CDR1 is MNHEY and CDR2 SMNVEV (reference sequence). V trimming: 4 bases; J trimming: 2 bases; junction bases outside the gene matches: 5. The CDR3 protein is CASSWSGTGTNEKLFF. Here the CDR3 DNA reads TGTGCCAGCAGTTGGTCCGGGACAGGGACTAATGAAAAACTGTTTTTT.

The rearrangement links TRBV7-3 to TRBJ2-1; the match to TRBD1 covers 8 bases. The CDR3 is 16 residues long. Per the germline V gene, CDR1 is SGHTA and CDR2 is FQGTGA. V was pared by 0 bases and J by 10 bases, with 11 bases of the junction left unmatched. The CDR3 coding sequence is TGTGCCAGCAGCTTAACGTCAGGGGGCGGGGCACACGAGCAGTTCTTC. Amino acid sequence: CASSLTSGGGAHEQFF.

This clone has more than one count but fewer than ten. The genes are TRBV5-1 and TRBJ1-1; unclear D gene. V was clipped by 6 bases and J by 1 base, with 13 bases between them. CDR1 and CDR2 from the germline V gene are SGHRS and YFSETQ. This CDR3 spans 14 amino acids. The CDR3 is CASTTSGGNTEAFF. In DNA form, the CDR3 reads TGCGCCAGCACCACATCAGGAGGGAACACTGAAGCTTTCTTT.

The chain joins TRBV27 to TRBJ2-7; D gene ambiguous. Trimming stripped 4 bases from V and 0 bases from J, with 4 bases between. Germline lookup yields CDR1 MNHEY and CDR2 SMNVEV (reference sequence). The CDR3 sequence is 12 residues long. The CDR3 region has the DNA TGTGCCAGCAGTTACAACTCCTACGAGCAGTACTTC. This translates into CASSYNSYEQYF.

Concerning this clone: This sample also contains other DNA sequences that code for the same CDR3. J is TRBJ1-5 and V is TRBV9, with 8 nucleotides matching TRBD1. The CDR3 has 14 amino acids. The germline V gene encodes CDR1 SGDLS and CDR2 YYNGEE. V shed 3 bases, J shed 6 bases, and the junction held 5 bases outside the gene matches. CDR3 nucleotides: TGTGCCAGCAGCGAAACAGGGGGAGGTCAGCCCCAGCATTTT. Its translation: CASSETGGGQPQHF.

The table lists this clone with a count of one. The chain employs TRBV27 and TRBJ2-7; D unresolved. Trimming took 3 bases from V and 5 from J, leaving 17 bases between them. The CDR3 sequence is 15 residues long. CDR1 and CDR2 (germline): MNHEY, SMNVEV (reference sequence). CDR3 sequence: CASSLGASTLDEQYF. CDR3 coding DNA: TGTGCCAGCAGTTTGGGCGCGAGTACTTTAGACGAGCAGTACTTC.

The V gene is TRBV4-1, the J gene TRBJ2-5; possibly TRBD2 for D (5 bases). Trimming stripped 4 bases from V and 5 bases from J, with 14 bases between. Germline V CDR1 and CDR2: MGHRA, YSYEKL. CDR3 length: 14 amino acids. The CDR3 DNA sequence: TGCGCCAGCAGCCCGGACTTTACGGGGGAGACCCAGTACTTC. It is translated as CASSPDFTGETQYF.

The chain is built from TRBV12-5 and TRBJ2-2; TRBD1 is a possible D gene (5 bases). This CDR3 has 14 amino acids. The ends were cut back, 1 base at V and 5 bases at J, with 8 bases in the middle. CDR1 is LGHNT and CDR2 is FRNRAP in the germline V gene. The CDR3, as DNA: TGTGCTAGTGGTTTGGGGGCAGGGACCGGGGAGCTGTTTTTT. Protein: CASGLGAGTGELFF.

The chain is built from TRBV19 and TRBJ1-5; 10 bases match TRBD1. CDR1 and CDR2 from the germline V gene are LNHDA and SQIVND (reference sequence). Trimming removed 4 bases from V and 9 bases from J; junction bases left unmatched: 6. The CDR3 has 14 residues. The CDR3 bases are TGTGCCAGTAGTACGGAGACAGGGGGCCGGCCCCAGCATTTT. This translates into CASSTETGGRPQHF.

The rearrangement joins TRBV4-3 to TRBJ2-3, with D hard to call. CDR1 is LGHNA and CDR2 is YSLEER in the germline V gene. The CDR3 length is 14 residues. The V and J ends lost 2 bases and 3 bases respectively, with 9 bases between them. The CDR3 spells CASSQFAGTDTQYF. The CDR3 coding sequence is TGCGCCAGCAGCCAATTCGCCGGGACAGATACGCAGTATTTT.

The rearrangement links TRBV28 to TRBJ2-2, with 7 bases matching TRBD1. CDR1 MDHEN and CDR2 SYDVKM come from the germline V gene. Trimming cost V 1 base and J 7 bases; bases outside gene matches: 12. CDR3 length equals 17 residues. Written as DNA, the CDR3 is TGTGCCAGCAGTTTATCTTGGGGAACAGGGGTGAGCGGGGAGCTGTTTTTT. Protein product: CASSLSWGTGVSGELFF.

This chain links TRBV7-2 with TRBJ2-1, with D maybe TRBD1 (7 bases). Trimming removed 1 base at V and 6 bases at J, with 13 bases between. The length of the CDR3 is 15 residues. Germline CDR1 and CDR2: SGHTA and FQGNSA. CDR3 protein: CASSLVGQGGNEQFF. The CDR3 nucleotides are TGTGCCAGCAGCTTAGTAGGCCAGGGGGGCAATGAGCAGTTCTTC.

There are a few counts of this clone. The chain carries TRBV9 and TRBJ1-1; D remains unclear. Trimming removed 0 bases at V and 5 bases at J, with 11 bases between. The CDR3 has 14 amino acids. Germline values: CDR1 SGDLS, CDR2 YYNGEE. CDR3 loop: CASSVASQLTEAFF. The CDR3 DNA reads TGTGCCAGCAGCGTAGCATCACAATTAACTGAAGCTTTCTTT. Drawing the rest from reference TRBV9 and TRBJ1-1, the complete variable domain is DSGVTQTPKHLITATGQRVTLRCSPRSGDLSVYWYQQSLDQGLQFLIQYYNGEERAKGNILERFSAQQFPDLHSELNLSSLELGDSALYFCASSVASQLTEAFFGQGTRLTVV.

This chain connects TRBV7-2 to TRBJ2-1, with TRBD1 matching over 8 bases. With V trimmed by 2 bases and J by 10 bases, 4 bases remained unmatched. The CDR3 is 13 residues long. The germline CDR1 and CDR2 sequences are SGHTA and FQGNSA. CDR3 DNA sequence: TGTGCCAGCAGCTTACAGGGGGCGAAAGAGCAGTTCTTC. It yields the protein CASSLQGAKEQFF.

V usage is TRBV5-8 and J usage is TRBJ1-4; D is perhaps TRBD1 (5 bases). Germline V gives CDR1 SGHTS, CDR2 YDEGEE. This CDR3 is 16 amino acids long. The V end was cut by 0 bases, the J end by 5 bases, with 14 bases between. For the CDR3, the DNA is TGTGCCAGCAGCTTGGGGAGGGGACCGTTAAATGAAAAACTGTTTTTT. Translated, it gives CASSLGRGPLNEKLFF.

The rearrangement uses TRBV23-1 and TRBJ1-5; possibly TRBD1 for D (5 bases). TRBV23-1 falls under the ORF class, with uncertain function. Between the trimmed V and J ends, which lost 6 bases and 4 bases, there was a span of 13 bases. The CDR3 has 14 residues. The DNA for the CDR3 is TGCGCCAGCAGCCAGGGAAGCCCTAATCAGCCCCAGCATTTT. It is translated as CASSQGSPNQPQHF.